This T cell receptor beta chain appears in the sequencing data of a study of early T cells in non-severe SARS-CoV-2 infection (dated by TCRdb to about 2021). About the full investigation: Because TCR sequencing was done on bulk RNA from unsorted whole blood, the alpha and beta chains could not be paired.

Overall results and qualifications from the work: VDJdb matching was skewed toward anti-spike CD8 responses and likely underestimated virus-specific expansions, missing private and CD4 specificities.

This clonotype showed up just a few times. It lacks a known antigen. No much larger clone is present one base from it, and per-base qualities are unavailable. Relative to germline, V is 5 bases shorter and J is 5 bases shorter, with 18 bases between their ends. From the cysteine through the phenylalanine, the CDR3 covers 15 amino acids. Of the read, only the CDR3 DNA is kept; its 45 bases are in frame from base 1. CDR1 and CDR2, per the germline V gene, are SNHLY and FYNNEI. A case-control design nested within a healthcare worker cohort in London, UK, was used, with weekly nasopharyngeal swab PCR tests and blood sampling performed. Healthcare workers were recruited during the week of the UK lockdown, between 23 and 31 March 2020, and followed weekly for up to roughly 15 weeks. To prepare the library, 5' RACE was applied. Data came from a NextSeq 500. To correct for sequencing error and PCR bias, the TCR library protocol tagged individual cDNA molecules with unique molecular identifiers. Both TCR alpha and beta chains were sequenced, and tight co-correlation was observed between alpha and beta sequence abundances in each sample. In the paper's pipeline: V gene, J gene and CDR3 annotation of TCR sequences was performed with Decombinator V4. Expanded TCRs were defined as changing significantly between any two time points under a Poisson model with p below 0.0001. TCR abundances were normalised to the total number of TCRs sequenced per sample and were expressed as counts per million. MAIT TCRs were defined by TRAV1-2 paired with TRAJ12, TRAJ20 or TRAJ33, and iNKT TCRs by TRAV10 paired with TRAJ18. VDJdb, accessed 1 November 2021, was searched for CMV, EBV and SARS-CoV-2 annotated TCRs, with TCRs annotated for multiple antigens excluded. The raw public reads went through TCRdb reprocessing: fastp at Q25, MiXCR clone calling, in-frame beta chains kept. Entries that share a CDR3 protein sequence are merged under the most common genes and DNA. The V and J calls were not made by the authors but by TCRdb's processing. The sample data list some 66,000 distinct CDR3 sequences, and about 12% of these were observed just once. The ten largest clones represent approximately 5% of the sample.

The sample taken for sequencing was whole blood. This clonotype was obtained from an adult who was a healthcare worker with PCR-confirmed SARS-CoV-2 infection or an uninfected control (not recorded which). The chain is made from TRBV2 and TRBJ1-2; confidence is insufficient to name the D gene. The CDR3 protein sequence reads: CASSNNPDVGYGYTF. The DNA sequence follows: TGTGCCAGCAGTAACAACCCGGACGTGGGATATGGCTACACCTTC.